Following are 11 T cell receptor beta chains from one sample sequenced in a study of blood T cell repertoires in COVID-19. Using immunoSEQ multiplex PCR, the repertoire was profiled, and TCRdb retains in-frame clones only, with some absent. This table has approximately 90,000 clones, 80% to 90% appearing once. Sample: peripheral blood. Receptors were obtained from a woman older than 75 with acute or convalescent COVID-19.

The chain has TRBV10-3 and TRBJ2-1; TRBD2 might be the D (5 bases). The V gene lost 7 bases and the J gene lost 2 bases, with 9 bases spanning the gap. This CDR3 comprises 13 residues. CDR1 is ENHRY and CDR2 is SYGVKD in the germline V gene. The DNA for the CDR3 is TGTGCCATCACGGCGGGCGCCTACAATGAGCAGTTCTTC. It is translated as CAITAGAYNEQFF.

The rearrangement uses TRBV20-1 and TRBJ2-7; tentative D call: TRBD1 (5 bases). Per germline, CDR1 DFQATT and CDR2 SNEGSKA (reference sequence). This CDR3 has 11 residues. V was pared by 3 bases and J by 4 bases, with 7 bases between. CDR3 amino acids: CSASQGYEQYF. The CDR3 region has the DNA TGCAGTGCTAGTCAGGGATACGAGCAGTACTTC.

The chain uses TRBV2 and TRBJ1-1; possibly TRBD1 for D (5 bases). This CDR3 spans 17 amino acids. The germline V gene encodes CDR1 SNHLY and CDR2 FYNNEI. V dropped 8 bases and J dropped 0 bases, with 22 bases sitting between them. CDR3 protein: CASSTPGGVGLNTEAFF. The DNA of the CDR3 is TGTGCCAGCTCAACCCCCGGGGGGGTTGGGCTGAACACTGAAGCTTTCTTT.

Here the CDR3 reads CASSQGRVVGNTEAFF. Here the CDR3 DNA reads TGTGCCAGCAGCCAAGGGCGGGTGGTGGGGAACACTGAAGCTTTCTTT. The chain employs TRBV3-1 (or the pseudogene TRBV3-2) and TRBJ1-1, with D unresolved. The V end was cut by 1 base, the J end by 1 base, with 13 bases between. Germline CDR1 and CDR2: LGHDT and YNNKEL (reference sequence). CDR3 length: 16 residues.

This chain links TRBV6-5 with TRBJ1-6; TRBD1 agrees at 8 bases. Germline V gene sequence: CDR1 MNHEY, CDR2 SVGAGI. V dropped 5 bases and J dropped 12; count of bases not matched to a gene: 12. The CDR3 length is 15 residues. The CDR3 DNA reads TGTGCCAGCAGTCAAACCCGGACAGGGAGAATACCCCTCCACTTT. Translated, it gives CASSQTRTGRIPLHF.

J is TRBJ2-5 and V is TRBV28; D possibly corresponds to TRBD2 (5 bases). CDR3 size: 12 residues. Germline loops: CDR1 MDHEN, CDR2 SYDVKM. Trimming left V 6 bases short and J 3 bases short, with 8 bases between. DNA of the CDR3: TGTGCCAGCAGCCAGAGGGAAGAGACCCAGTACTTC. It specifies CASSQREETQYF. Using reference TRBV28 and TRBJ2-5 for the parts outside the CDR3, the full variable domain is DVKVTQSSRYLVKRTGEKVFLECVQDMDHENMFWYRQDPGLGLRLIYFSYDVKMKEKGDIPEGYSVSREKKERFSLILESASTNQTSMYLCASSQREETQYFGPGTRLLVL.

V usage is TRBV2 and J usage is TRBJ1-5; 9 bases match TRBD1. Per the germline V gene, CDR1 is SNHLY and CDR2 is FYNNEI. V shed 6 bases and J 6 bases; nucleotides not matched to a gene: 9. This CDR3 region has 15 residues. CDR3 DNA: TGTGCCAGCAGCGTGCCGGGACAGGGTGGTCAGCCCCAGCATTTT. Protein product: CASSVPGQGGQPQHF. The variable domain in full, completed from reference TRBV2 and TRBJ1-5, reads EPEVTQTPSHQVTQMGQEVILRCVPISNHLYFYWYRQILGQKVEFLVSFYNNEISEKSEIFDDQFSVERPDGSNFTLKIRSTKLEDSAMYFCASSVPGQGGQPQHFGDGTRLSIL.

V and J are TRBV6-5 and TRBJ1-6, with no clear D. The CDR3 length is 15 residues. The V gene's germline CDR1 is MNHEY and CDR2 SVGAGI. The V end lost 6 bases, the J end lost 10 bases, and 19 bases lay between the germline ends. The CDR3 spells CASRRTSFGESPLHF. The CDR3 DNA follows: TGTGCCAGCAGGCGGACTTCTTTCGGTGAATCACCCCTCCACTTT.

V gene TRBV28 combines with J gene TRBJ2-7, with D maybe TRBD1 (8 bases). This CDR3 has 16 amino acids. Per the germline V gene, CDR1 is MDHEN and CDR2 is SYDVKM. Trimming took off 6 bases at V and 2 bases at J, with 20 bases between the two ends. CDR3 protein: CASSPPWTGRAYEQYF. The CDR3, as DNA: TGTGCCAGCAGCCCTCCTTGGACAGGGAGGGCCTACGAGCAGTACTTC.

V is TRBV5-1 and J is TRBJ2-5; D is ambiguous. Per germline, CDR1 SGHRS and CDR2 YFSETQ. CDR3 size: 15 residues. Trimming pared 0 bases from V and 4 bases from J, leaving 13 bases between. The DNA for the CDR3 is TGCGCCAGCAGCTTGGCTGGCTCGGGTGGAGAGACCCAGTACTTC. This encodes CASSLAGSGGETQYF. The variable domain in full, with the rest retrieved from reference TRBV5-1 and TRBJ2-5, is KAGVTQTPRYLIKTRGQQVTLSCSPISGHRSVSWYQQTPGQGLQFLFEYFSETQRNKGNFPGRFSGRQFSNSRSEMNVSTLELGDSALYLCASSLAGSGGETQYFGPGTRLLVL.

The CDR3 region is CSVETGVNQPQHF. The CDR3 region has the DNA TGCAGCGTTGAGACAGGGGTTAATCAGCCCCAGCATTTT. V and J are TRBV29-1 and TRBJ1-5; TRBD1 matches 8 bases. After removal of 3 bases from V and 4 bases from J, the junction contained 2 bases not matched to a gene. CDR3 size: 13 residues. CDR1 is SQVTM and CDR2 is ANQGSEA in the germline V gene.